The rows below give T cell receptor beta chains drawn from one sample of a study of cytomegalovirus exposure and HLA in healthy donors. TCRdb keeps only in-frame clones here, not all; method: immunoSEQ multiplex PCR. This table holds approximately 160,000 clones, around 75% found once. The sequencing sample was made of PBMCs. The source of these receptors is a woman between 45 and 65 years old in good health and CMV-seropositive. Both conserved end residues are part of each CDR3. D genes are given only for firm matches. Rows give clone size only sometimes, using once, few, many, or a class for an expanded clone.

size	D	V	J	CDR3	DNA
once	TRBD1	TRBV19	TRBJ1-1	CASSIDPAKRGLDTEAFF	TGTGCCAGTAGTATAGATCCAGCTAAAAGGGGGCTCGACACTGAAGCTTTCTTT
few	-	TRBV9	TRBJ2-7	CASSVTGSSWEQYF	TGTGCCAGCAGCGTTACAGGGTCTTCCTGGGAGCAGTACTTC
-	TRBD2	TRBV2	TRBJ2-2	CASSERRLARNTGELFF	TGTGCCAGCAGTGAAAGGAGACTAGCAAGGAACACCGGGGAGCTGTTTTTT
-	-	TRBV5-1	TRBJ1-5	CASSETGGGNQPQHF	TGCGCCAGCAGCGAGACAGGCGGAGGCAATCAGCCCCAGCATTTT
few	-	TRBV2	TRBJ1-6	CASGTGENSPLHF	TGTGCCAGCGGGACGGGGGAAAATTCACCCCTCCACTTT
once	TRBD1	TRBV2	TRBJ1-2	CASRGQARYGYTF	TGTGCCAGCAGAGGACAGGCCCGTTATGGCTACACCTTC
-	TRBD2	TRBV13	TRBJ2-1	CASSFVGLAANEQFF	TGTGCCAGCAGCTTCGTGGGACTAGCTGCTAATGAGCAGTTCTTC
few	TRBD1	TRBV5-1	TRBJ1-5	CASSLTGVGQPQHF	TGCGCCAGCAGCCTGACAGGGGTAGGTCAGCCCCAGCATTTT
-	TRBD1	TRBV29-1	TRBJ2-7	CSVETTGILYEQYF	TGCAGCGTTGAAACGACAGGGATTCTCTACGAGCAGTACTTC
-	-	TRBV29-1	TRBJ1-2	CSVRRAGNYGYTF	TGCAGCGTCCGGCGGGCGGGGAACTATGGCTACACCTTC
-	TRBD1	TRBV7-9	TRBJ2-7	CASSSFRGLNWDEQYF	TGTGCCAGCAGTTCATTCAGGGGGCTGAATTGGGACGAGCAGTACTTC
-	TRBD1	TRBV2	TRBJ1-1	CASSYGQGVTEAFF	TGTGCCAGCAGTTACGGACAGGGGGTCACTGAAGCTTTCTTT
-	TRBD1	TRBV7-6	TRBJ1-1	CASSLGEGARTEAFF	TGTGCCAGCAGCTTAGGCGAGGGGGCAAGGACTGAAGCTTTCTTT
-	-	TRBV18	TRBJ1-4	CASSPPDSIEKLFF	TGTGCCAGCTCACCACCGGACAGCATCGAAAAACTGTTTTTT
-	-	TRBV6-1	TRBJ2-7	CASSSNRVGEQYF	TGTGCCAGCAGTTCCAACAGGGTTGGCGAGCAGTACTTC
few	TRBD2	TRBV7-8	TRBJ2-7	CASSPGVAGVDEQYF	TGTGCCAGCAGCCCCGGGGTAGCGGGAGTCGACGAGCAGTACTTC
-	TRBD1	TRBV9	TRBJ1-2	CASSALQGSGYGYTF	TGTGCCAGCAGCGCCTTACAGGGGTCGGGCTATGGCTACACCTTC
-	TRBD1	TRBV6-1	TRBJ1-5	CASSALTGMSQPQHF	TGTGCCAGCAGTGCTCTGACAGGGATGAGCCAGCCCCAGCATTTT
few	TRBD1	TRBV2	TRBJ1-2	CASSRDRVEGYTF	TGTGCCAGCAGTCGGGACAGGGTAGAAGGCTACACCTTC
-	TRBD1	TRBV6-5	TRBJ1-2	CASRKDRAVRGYTF	TGTGCCAGCAGAAAGGACAGGGCGGTACGGGGCTACACCTTC
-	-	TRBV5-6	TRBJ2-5	CASSFRFQETQYF	TGTGCCAGCAGCTTCAGGTTCCAAGAGACCCAGTACTTC
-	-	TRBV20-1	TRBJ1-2	CSAPGTFGYTF	TGCAGTGCCCCGGGGACATTTGGCTACACCTTC
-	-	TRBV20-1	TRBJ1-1	CSARLNTEAFF	TGCAGTGCTAGACTCAACACTGAAGCTTTCTTT
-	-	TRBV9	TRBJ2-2	CASMEENTGELFF	TGTGCCAGCATGGAGGAGAACACCGGGGAGCTGTTTTTT
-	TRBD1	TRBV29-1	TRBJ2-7	CSVTGTGFSYEQYF	TGCAGCGTGACCGGGACAGGGTTTTCCTACGAGCAGTACTTC
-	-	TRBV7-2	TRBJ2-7	CASSPGVSYEQYF	TGTGCCAGCAGCCCAGGGGTCTCCTACGAGCAGTACTTC
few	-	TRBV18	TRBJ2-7	CASSPSSRVTYEQYF	TGTGCCAGCTCACCAAGCTCCAGGGTAACCTACGAGCAGTACTTC
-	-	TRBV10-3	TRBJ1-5	CAISESGSVRPQHF	TGTGCCATCAGTGAGTCGGGCAGTGTAAGGCCCCAGCATTTT
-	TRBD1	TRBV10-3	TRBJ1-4	CAISPSTGQGEKLFF	TGTGCCATCAGCCCATCGACAGGGCAAGGTGAAAAACTGTTTTTT
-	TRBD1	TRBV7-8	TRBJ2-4	CASSSDRGDIQYF	TGTGCCAGCAGCTCCGACAGGGGGGACATTCAGTACTTC
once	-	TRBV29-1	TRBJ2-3	CSVEVPPGGADTQYF	TGCAGCGTTGAAGTGCCACCCGGAGGGGCAGATACGCAGTATTTT
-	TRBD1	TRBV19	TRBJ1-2	CASNPDRDSYGYTF	TGTGCCAGTAACCCGGATAGGGACAGCTATGGCTACACCTTC
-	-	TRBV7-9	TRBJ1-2	CASSFAVANYGYTF	TGTGCCAGCAGCTTCGCGGTAGCTAACTATGGCTACACCTTC
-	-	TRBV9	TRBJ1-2	CASSEAGDPYGYTF	TGTGCCAGCAGCGAGGCAGGGGACCCCTATGGCTACACCTTC
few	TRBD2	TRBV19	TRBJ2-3	CASSIRSGGWDTQYF	TGTGCCAGTAGTATTAGGAGCGGGGGTTGGGATACGCAGTATTTT
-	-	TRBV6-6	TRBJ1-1	CASRLEDSTEAFF	TGTGCCAGCAGGCTCGAGGACAGCACTGAAGCTTTCTTT
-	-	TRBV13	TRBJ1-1	CASSRNRNTEAFF	TGTGCCAGCAGCAGGAACAGGAACACTGAAGCTTTCTTT
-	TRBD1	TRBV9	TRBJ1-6	CASSLRTGEPLHF	TGTGCCAGCAGCTTAAGGACAGGGGAGCCCCTCCACTTT
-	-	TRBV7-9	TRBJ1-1	CASSLQENTEAFF	TGTGCCAGCAGCCTACAGGAGAACACTGAAGCTTTCTTT
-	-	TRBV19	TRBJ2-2	CASMVSGIYTGELFF	TGTGCCAGTATGGTTTCCGGGATTTACACCGGGGAGCTGTTTTTT
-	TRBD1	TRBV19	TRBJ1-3	CASSLYGTGSGNTIYF	TGTGCCAGTAGTCTCTACGGGACAGGGTCTGGAAACACCATATATTTT
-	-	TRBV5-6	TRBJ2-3	CASSFRDGTDTQYF	TGTGCCAGCAGCTTCCGGGATGGCACAGATACGCAGTATTTT
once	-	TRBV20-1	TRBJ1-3	CSARTENTIYF	TGCAGTGCAAGGACAGAAAACACCATATATTTT
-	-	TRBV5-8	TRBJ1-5	CASSFLASSNQPQHF	TGTGCCAGCAGCTTCCTAGCGTCTAGCAATCAGCCCCAGCATTTT
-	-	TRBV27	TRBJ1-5	CASSLFPNQPQHF	TGTGCCAGCAGTTTATTCCCAAATCAGCCCCAGCATTTT